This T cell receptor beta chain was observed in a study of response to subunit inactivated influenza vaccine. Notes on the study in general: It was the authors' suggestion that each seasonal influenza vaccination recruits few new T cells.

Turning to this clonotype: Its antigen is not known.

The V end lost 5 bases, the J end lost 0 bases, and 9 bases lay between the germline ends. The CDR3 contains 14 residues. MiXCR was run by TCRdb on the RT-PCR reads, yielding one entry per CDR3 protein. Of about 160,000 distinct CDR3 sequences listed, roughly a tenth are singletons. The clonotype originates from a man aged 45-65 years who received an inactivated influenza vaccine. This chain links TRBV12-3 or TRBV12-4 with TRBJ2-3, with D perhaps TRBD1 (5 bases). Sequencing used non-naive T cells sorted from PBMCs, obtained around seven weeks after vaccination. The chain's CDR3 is CASSGAFSTDTQYF. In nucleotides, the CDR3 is TGTGCCAGCAGTGGGGCCTTTAGCACAGATACGCAGTATTTT.